The T cell receptor beta chain under discussion was sequenced for a study of T-cell memory formation after mild COVID-19. For the study at large: Each donor largely had its own TCR clusters.

The CDR3 loop spans 14 amino acids. Germline CDR1 is DFQATT and CDR2 is SNEGSKA (reference sequence). The ends lost 5 bases at V and 3 bases at J; junction bases unmatched: 7. This clonotype turned up a few times. Its antigen is still unknown. TCRdb redid the calling of the 5' RACE reads with MiXCR, one entry per CDR3 protein. The sample consists of about 430,000 distinct CDR3 sequences, more than 15% of them appearing once. Study observations and caveats: For contracting clones, CD4+ ones sat mainly in CM and EM, CD8+ in EMRA. Contracting clones, day 15 to 85, had balanced CD4/CD8, and later expanders favored CD4+. Prior to infection, memory already included some responding clones, suggesting cross-reactive memory joined.

The sequencing sample was made of PBMCs or a T cell subset sorted from them (not recorded which). The sequence was obtained from a man between 18 and 35 years old who had mild COVID-19 (a few samples of this study predate the infection). Cell type and time point are not known. The chain recombines TRBV20-1 with TRBJ2-7; 10 nucleotides match TRBD1. The CDR3 protein is CSAQSGTGVYEQYV. In DNA, the CDR3 is TGCAGTGCTCAGTCCGGGACAGGGGTCTACGAGCAGTACGTC.